This TCR beta chain was found in a study of blood T cell repertoires in COVID-19. Study context: Sources were T cells, B-cell-depleted T cells, or PBMCs; the material itself was cDNA or gDNA.

V lost 4 bases and J lost 0, with 10 bases in between. In germline, CDR1 is SGHRS, CDR2 YFSETQ. This CDR3 comprises 15 residues. This study enrolled people aged about 18 to 90 from roughly 24 US geographic areas. Which cohort a participant joined came from the clinical history participants gave. In the study's own analysis: Amplified reference gene primers provided the basis for estimating nucleated cell counts. Repertoires were generated with immunoSEQ multiplex PCR, while TCRdb's copy carries only in-frame clones and drops some. The V and J calls and clone size were taken over from that table, and D and trimming were inferred from the DNA. The sample yields about 430,000 clones, approximately 92% seen once.

The specimen sequenced was PBMCs or T cells enriched from blood (not recorded which). This TCR derives from a man younger than 40 who had recovered from COVID-19. The chain has TRBV5-1 and TRBJ2-2; D remains ambiguous. DNA for the CDR3: TGCGCCAGCAGCCGAGAAGTCTCGAACACCGGGGAGCTGTTTTTT. It is translated as CASSREVSNTGELFF.